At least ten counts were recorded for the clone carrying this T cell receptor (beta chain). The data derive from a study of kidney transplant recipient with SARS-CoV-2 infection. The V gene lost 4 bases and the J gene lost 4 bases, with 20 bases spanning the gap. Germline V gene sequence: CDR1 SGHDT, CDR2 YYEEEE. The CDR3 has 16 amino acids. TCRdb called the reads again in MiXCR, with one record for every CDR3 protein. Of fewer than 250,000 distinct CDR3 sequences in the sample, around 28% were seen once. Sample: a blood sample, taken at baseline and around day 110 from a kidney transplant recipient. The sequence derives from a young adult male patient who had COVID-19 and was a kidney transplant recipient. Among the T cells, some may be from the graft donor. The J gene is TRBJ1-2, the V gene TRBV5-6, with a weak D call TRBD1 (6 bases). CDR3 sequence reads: CASSPLGGALGYGYTF. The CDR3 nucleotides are TGTGCCAGCAGCCCCCTCGGGGGGGCGCTGGGCTATGGCTACACCTTC.